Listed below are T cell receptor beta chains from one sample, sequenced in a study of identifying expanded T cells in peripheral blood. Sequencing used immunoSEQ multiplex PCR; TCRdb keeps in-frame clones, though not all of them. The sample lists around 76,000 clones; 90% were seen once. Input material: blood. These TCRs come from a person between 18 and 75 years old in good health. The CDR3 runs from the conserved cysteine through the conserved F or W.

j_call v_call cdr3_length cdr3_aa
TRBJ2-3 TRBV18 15 CASSPPSQLLDTQYF
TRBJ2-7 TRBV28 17 CASSPGQGLPYSYEQYF
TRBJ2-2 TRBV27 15 CASSPSGWNTGELFF
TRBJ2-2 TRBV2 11 CASRGAGELFF
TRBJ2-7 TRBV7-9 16 CASSSPEDNLNYEQYF
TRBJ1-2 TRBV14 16 CASSQRGQGIGYGYTF
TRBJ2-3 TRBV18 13 CATNPSTTDTQYF
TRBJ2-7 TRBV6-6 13 CASRSGSSYEQYF
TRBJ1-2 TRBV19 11 CASSDRGGYTF
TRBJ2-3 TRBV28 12 CASSSRTDTQYF
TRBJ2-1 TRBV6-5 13 CASGGQGLGEQFF
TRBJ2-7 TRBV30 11 CAWMEVYEQYF
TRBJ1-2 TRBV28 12 CASTGANYGYTF
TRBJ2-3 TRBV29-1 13 CSVAEDSTDTQYF
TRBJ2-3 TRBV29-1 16 CSVEGIRTGPTDTQYF
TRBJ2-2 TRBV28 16 CASSFSGLALTGELFF
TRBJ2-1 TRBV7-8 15 CASSLVAVAYNEQFF
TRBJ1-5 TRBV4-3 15 CASSQDRGSNQPQHF
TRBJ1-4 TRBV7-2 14 CASSSDRYNEKLFF
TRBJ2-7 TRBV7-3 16 CASSLSHGTGVHEQYF
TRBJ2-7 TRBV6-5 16 CASSYTPGQKAYEQYF
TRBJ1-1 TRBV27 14 CASSKQGGWTEAFF
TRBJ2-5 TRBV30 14 CAWNLAGSQETQYF
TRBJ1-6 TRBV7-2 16 CASSLVVDRGGSPLHF
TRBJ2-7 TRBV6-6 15 CASSYPGGRSYEQYF
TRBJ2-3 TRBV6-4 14 CASSEGLSTDTQYF
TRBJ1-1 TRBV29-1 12 CSVESRETEAFF
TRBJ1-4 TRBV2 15 CASSDPRDRGEKLFF
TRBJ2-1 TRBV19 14 CASKSELARNEQFF
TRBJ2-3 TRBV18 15 CASSPPSSGGDTQYF
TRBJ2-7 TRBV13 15 CASSSSSGQGYEQYF
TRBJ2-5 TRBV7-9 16 CASSGTSGSPQGTQYF
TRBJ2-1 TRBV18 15 CASSPQPTAYNEQFF
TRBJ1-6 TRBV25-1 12 CASSERASPLHF
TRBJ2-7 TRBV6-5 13 CASSYSDLDEQYF
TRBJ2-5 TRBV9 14 CASSRQGVAETQYF
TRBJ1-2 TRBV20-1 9 CSAPYGYTF
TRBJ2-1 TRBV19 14 CASSTGQGRNEQFF
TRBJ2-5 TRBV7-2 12 CASSLVDLPLYF
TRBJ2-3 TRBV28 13 CASRIPGQGTQYF
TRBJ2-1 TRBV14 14 CASSQDSPDKEQFF